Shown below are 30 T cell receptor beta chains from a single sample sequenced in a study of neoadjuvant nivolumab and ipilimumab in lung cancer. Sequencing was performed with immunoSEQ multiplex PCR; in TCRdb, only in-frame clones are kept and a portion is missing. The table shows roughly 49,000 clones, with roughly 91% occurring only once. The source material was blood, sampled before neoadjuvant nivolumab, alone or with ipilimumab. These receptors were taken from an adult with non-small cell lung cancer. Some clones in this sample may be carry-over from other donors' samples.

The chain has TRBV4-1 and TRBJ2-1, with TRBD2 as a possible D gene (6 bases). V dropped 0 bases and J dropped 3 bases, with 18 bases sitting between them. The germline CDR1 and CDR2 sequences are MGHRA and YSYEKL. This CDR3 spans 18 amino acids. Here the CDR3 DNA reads TGCGCCAGCAGCCAAGATGGAGTAGGAGCGGGCGTCTACAATGAGCAGTTCTTC. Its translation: CASSQDGVGAGVYNEQFF.

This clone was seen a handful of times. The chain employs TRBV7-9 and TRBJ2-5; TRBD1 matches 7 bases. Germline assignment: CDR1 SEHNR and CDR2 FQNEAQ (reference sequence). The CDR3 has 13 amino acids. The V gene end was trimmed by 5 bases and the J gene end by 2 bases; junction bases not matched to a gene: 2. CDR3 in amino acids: CASSRGQQETQYF. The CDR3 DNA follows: TGTGCCAGCAGCCGGGGACAGCAAGAGACCCAGTACTTC.

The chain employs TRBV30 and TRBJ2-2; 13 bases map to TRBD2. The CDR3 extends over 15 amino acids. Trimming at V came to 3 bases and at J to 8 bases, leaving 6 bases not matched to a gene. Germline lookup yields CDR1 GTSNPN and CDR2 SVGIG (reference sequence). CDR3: CAWSGLAGVGGELFF. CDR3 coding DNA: TGTGCCTGGAGCGGACTAGCGGGAGTAGGTGGGGAGCTGTTTTTT. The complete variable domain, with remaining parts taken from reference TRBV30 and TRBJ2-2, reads SQTIHQWPATLVQPVGSPLSLECTVEGTSNPNLYWYRQAAGRGLQLLFYSVGIGQISSEVPQNLSASRPQDRQFILSSKKLLLSDSGFYLCAWSGLAGVGGELFFGEGSRLTVL.

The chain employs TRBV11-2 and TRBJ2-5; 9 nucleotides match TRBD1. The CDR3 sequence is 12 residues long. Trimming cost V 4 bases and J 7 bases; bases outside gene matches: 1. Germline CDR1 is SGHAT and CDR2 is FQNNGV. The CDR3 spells CASSSTGGTQYF. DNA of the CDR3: TGTGCCAGCAGCTCGACAGGGGGGACCCAGTACTTC.

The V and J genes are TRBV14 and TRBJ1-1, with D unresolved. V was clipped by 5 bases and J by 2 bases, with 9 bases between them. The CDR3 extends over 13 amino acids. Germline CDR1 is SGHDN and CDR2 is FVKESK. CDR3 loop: CASSKYGNTEAFF. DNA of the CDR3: TGTGCCAGCAGCAAATACGGCAACACTGAAGCTTTCTTT.

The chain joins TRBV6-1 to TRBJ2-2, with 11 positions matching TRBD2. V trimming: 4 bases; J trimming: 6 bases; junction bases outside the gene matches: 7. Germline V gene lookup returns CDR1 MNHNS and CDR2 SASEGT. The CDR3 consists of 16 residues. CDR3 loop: CASSGSGRAGSGELFF. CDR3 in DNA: TGTGCCAGCAGTGGTAGCGGGAGGGCCGGGTCCGGGGAGCTGTTTTTT.

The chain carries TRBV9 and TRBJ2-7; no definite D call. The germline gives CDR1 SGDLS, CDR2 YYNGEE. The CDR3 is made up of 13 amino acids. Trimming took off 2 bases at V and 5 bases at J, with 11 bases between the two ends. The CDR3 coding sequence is TGTGCCAGCAGCGTCAGTACAGTAAACGAGCAGTACTTC. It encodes CASSVSTVNEQYF. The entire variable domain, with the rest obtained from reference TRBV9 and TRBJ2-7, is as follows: DSGVTQTPKHLITATGQRVTLRCSPRSGDLSVYWYQQSLDQGLQFLIQYYNGEERAKGNILERFSAQQFPDLHSELNLSSLELGDSALYFCASSVSTVNEQYFGPGTRLTVT.

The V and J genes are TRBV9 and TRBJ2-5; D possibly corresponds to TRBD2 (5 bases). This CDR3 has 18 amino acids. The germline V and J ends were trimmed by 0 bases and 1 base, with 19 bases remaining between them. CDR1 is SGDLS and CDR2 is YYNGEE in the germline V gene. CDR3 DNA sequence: TGTGCCAGCAGCGTAGAAGAGAGGGATCCGGAACTCCAAGAGACCCAGTACTTC. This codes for CASSVEERDPELQETQYF.

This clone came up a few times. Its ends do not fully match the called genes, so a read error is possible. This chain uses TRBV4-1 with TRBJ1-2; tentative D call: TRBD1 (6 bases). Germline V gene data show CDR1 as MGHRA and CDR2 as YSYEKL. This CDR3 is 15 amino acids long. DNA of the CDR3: TGCGCCAGCAGCAATAACAGGGAAAACTTTTATGCCTACACCTTC. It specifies CASSNNRENFYAYTF.

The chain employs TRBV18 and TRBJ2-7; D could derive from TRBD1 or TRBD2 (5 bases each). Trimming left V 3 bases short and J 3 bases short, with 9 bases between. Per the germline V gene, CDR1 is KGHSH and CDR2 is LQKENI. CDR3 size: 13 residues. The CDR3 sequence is CASSPGPNYEQYF. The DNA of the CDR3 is TGTGCCAGCTCACCGGGACCTAACTACGAGCAGTACTTC.

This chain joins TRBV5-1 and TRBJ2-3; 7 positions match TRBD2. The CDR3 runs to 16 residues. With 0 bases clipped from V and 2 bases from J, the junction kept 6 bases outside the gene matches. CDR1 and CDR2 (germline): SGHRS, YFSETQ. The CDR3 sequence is CASSLALSGSTDTQYF. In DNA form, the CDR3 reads TGCGCCAGCAGCTTGGCTCTTAGCGGGTCCACAGATACGCAGTATTTT. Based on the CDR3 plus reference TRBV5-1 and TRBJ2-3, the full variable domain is KAGVTQTPRYLIKTRGQQVTLSCSPISGHRSVSWYQQTPGQGLQFLFEYFSETQRNKGNFPGRFSGRQFSNSRSEMNVSTLELGDSALYLCASSLALSGSTDTQYFGPGTRLTVL.

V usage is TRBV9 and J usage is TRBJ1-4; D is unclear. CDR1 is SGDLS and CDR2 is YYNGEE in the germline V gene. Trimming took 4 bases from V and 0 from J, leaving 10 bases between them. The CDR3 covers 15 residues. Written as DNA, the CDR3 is TGTGCCAGCAGCCCATGGTCAGCAACTAATGAAAAACTGTTTTTT. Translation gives CASSPWSATNEKLFF. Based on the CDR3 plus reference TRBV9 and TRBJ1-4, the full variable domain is DSGVTQTPKHLITATGQRVTLRCSPRSGDLSVYWYQQSLDQGLQFLIQYYNGEERAKGNILERFSAQQFPDLHSELNLSSLELGDSALYFCASSPWSATNEKLFFGSGTQLSVL.

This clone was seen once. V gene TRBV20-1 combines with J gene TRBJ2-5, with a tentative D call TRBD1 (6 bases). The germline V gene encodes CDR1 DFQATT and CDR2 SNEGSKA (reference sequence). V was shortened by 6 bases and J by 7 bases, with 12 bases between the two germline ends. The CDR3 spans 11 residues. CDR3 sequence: CSALGAGTQYF. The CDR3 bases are TGCAGTGCCCTGGGGGCGGGGACCCAGTACTTC.

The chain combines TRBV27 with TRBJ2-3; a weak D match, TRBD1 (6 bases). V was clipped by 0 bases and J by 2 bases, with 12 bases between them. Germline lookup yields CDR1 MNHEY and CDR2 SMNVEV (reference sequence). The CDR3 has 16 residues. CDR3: CASSLSPTGNTDTQYF. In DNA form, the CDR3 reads TGTGCCAGCAGTTTATCGCCCACAGGGAACACAGATACGCAGTATTTT.

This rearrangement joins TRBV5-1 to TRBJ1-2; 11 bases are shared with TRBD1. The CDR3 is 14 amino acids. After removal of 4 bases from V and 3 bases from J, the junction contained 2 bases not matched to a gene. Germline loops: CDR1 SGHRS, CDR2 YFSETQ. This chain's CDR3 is CASSRTGGDYGYTF. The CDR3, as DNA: TGCGCCAGCAGCAGGACAGGGGGCGACTATGGCTACACCTTC.

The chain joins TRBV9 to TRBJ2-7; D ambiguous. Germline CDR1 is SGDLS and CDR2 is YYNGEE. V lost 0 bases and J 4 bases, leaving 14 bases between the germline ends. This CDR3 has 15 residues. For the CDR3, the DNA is TGTGCCAGCAGCGTAGGAGCCACTCAAGCTTACGAGCAGTACTTC. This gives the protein CASSVGATQAYEQYF.

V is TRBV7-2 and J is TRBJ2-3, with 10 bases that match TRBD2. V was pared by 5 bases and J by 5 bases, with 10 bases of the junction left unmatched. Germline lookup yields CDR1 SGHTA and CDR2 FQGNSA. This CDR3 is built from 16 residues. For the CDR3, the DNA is TGTGCCAGCAGCACGCGAGCGGGAGGGCCCGGAGATACGCAGTATTTT. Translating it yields CASSTRAGGPGDTQYF.

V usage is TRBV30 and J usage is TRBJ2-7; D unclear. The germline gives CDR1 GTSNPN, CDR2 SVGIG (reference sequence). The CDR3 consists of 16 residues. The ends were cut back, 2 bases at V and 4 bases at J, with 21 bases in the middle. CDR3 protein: CAWSWSRTSLGYEQYF. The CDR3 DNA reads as TGTGCCTGGAGTTGGTCGCGCACCTCTCTAGGTTACGAGCAGTACTTC.

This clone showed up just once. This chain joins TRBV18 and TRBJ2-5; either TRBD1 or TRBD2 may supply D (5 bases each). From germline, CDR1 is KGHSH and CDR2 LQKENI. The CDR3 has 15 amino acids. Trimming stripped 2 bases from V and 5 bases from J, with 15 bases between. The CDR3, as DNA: TGTGCCAGCTCACCAATGGACACACCGGGGGAGACCCAGTACTTC. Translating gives CASSPMDTPGETQYF. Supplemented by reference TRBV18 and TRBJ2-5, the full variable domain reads NAGVMQNPRHLVRRRGQEARLRCSPMKGHSHVYWYRQLPEEGLKFMVYLQKENIIDESGMPKERFSAEFPKEGPSILRIQQVVRGDSAAYFCASSPMDTPGETQYFGPGTRLLVL.

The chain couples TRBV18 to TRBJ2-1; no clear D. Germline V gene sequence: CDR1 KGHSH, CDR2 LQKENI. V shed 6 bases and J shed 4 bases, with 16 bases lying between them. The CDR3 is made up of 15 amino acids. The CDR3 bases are TGTGCCAGCTCTCCTCAGTGGGTGGGGTACAATGAGCAGTTCTTC. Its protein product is CASSPQWVGYNEQFF.

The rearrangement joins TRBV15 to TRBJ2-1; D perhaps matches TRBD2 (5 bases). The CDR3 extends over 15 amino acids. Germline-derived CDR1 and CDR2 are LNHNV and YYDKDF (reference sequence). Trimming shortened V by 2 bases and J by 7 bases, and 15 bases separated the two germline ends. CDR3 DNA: TGTGCCACCAGCAGACGGGAAGGGAGTGTAAATGAGCAGTTCTTC. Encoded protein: CATSRREGSVNEQFF. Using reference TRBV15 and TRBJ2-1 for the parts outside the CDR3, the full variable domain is DAMVIQNPRYQVTQFGKPVTLSCSQTLNHNVMYWYQQKSSQAPKLLFHYYDKDFNNEADTPDNFQSRRPNTSFCFLDIRSPGLGDTAMYLCATSRREGSVNEQFFGPGTRLTVL.

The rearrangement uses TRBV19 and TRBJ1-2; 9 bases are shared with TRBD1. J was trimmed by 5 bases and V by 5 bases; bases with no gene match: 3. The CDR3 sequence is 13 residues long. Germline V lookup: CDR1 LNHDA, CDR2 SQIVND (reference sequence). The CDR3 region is CASSSTGGYGYTF. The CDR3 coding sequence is TGTGCCAGTAGTTCGACAGGGGGTTATGGCTACACCTTC.

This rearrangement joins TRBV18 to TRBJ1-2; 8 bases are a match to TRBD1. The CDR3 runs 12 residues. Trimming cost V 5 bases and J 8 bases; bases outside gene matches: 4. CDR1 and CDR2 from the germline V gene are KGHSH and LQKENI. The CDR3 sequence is CASSDWTGGYTF. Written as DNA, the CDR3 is TGTGCCAGCTCAGATTGGACAGGGGGCTACACCTTC.

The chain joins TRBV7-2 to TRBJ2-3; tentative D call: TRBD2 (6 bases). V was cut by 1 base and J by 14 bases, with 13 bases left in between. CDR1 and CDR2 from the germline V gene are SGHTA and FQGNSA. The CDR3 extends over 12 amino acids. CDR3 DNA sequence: TGTGCCAGCAGCTTAGGGGGGGAAGTATGGTATTTT. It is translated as CASSLGGEVWYF.

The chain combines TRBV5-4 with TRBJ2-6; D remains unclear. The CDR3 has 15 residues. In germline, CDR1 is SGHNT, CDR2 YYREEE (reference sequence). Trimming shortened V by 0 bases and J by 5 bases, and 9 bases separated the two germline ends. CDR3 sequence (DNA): TGTGCCAGCAGCTTGGAGGGTACACGGGCCAACGTCCTGACTTTC. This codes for CASSLEGTRANVLTF.

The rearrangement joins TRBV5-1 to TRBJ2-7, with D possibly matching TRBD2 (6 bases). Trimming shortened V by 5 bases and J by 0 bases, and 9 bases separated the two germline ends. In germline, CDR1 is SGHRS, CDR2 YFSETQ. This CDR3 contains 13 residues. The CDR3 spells CASRAGSSYEQYF. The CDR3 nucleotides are TGCGCCAGCAGGGCGGGGAGCTCCTACGAGCAGTACTTC.

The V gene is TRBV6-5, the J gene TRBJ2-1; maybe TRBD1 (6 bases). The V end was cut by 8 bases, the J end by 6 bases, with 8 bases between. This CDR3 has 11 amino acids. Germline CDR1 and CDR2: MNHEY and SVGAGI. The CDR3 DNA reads TGTGCCAGCTCCAGGGGCAATGAGCAGTTCTTC. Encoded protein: CASSRGNEQFF.

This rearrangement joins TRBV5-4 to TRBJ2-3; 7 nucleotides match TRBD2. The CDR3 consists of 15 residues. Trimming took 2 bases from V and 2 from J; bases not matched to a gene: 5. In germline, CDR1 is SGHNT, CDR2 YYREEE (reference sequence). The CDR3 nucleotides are TGTGCCAGCAGCTTAAGGCGGGAGACCACAGATACGCAGTATTTT. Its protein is CASSLRRETTDTQYF. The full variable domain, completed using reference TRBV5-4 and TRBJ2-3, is ETGVTQSPTHLIKTRGQQVTLRCSSQSGHNTVSWYQQALGQGPQFIFQYYREEENGRGNFPPRFSGLQFPNYSSELNVNALELDDSALYLCASSLRRETTDTQYFGPGTRLTVL.

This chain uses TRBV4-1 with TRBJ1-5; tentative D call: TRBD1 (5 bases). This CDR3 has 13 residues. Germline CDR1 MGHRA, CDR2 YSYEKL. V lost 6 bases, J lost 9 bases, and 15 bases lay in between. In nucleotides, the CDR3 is TGCGCCAGCAGGGGGCCTCCGGGTGGGCCCCAGCATTTT. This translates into CASRGPPGGPQHF.

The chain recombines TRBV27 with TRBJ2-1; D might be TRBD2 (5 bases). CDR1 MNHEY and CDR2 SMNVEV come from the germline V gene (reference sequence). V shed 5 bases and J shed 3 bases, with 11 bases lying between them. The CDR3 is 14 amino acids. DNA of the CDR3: TGTGCCAGCAGTCCCATTGGACTCTACAATGAGCAGTTCTTC. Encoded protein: CASSPIGLYNEQFF.